This T cell receptor (beta chain) appears in the sequencing data of a study of control samples from healthy donors and cancer patients. The CDR3 contains 15 residues. Deletions cut 6 bases from V and 2 bases from J, with 14 bases between. Germline CDR1 reads MDHEN; CDR2 reads SYDVKM. Repertoires were generated with immunoSEQ multiplex PCR, while TCRdb's copy carries only in-frame clones and drops some. This table has fewer than 90,000 clones, 70% to 90% appearing once. This receptor was identified in a middle-aged man in good health. Sequencing was done on a sample of blood. V and J are TRBV28 and TRBJ2-1; D perhaps matches TRBD1 (7 bases). This CDR3 reads CASRQGGAPYNEQFF. CDR3 in DNA: TGTGCCAGCAGGCAGGGGGGTGCCCCCTACAATGAGCAGTTCTTC.